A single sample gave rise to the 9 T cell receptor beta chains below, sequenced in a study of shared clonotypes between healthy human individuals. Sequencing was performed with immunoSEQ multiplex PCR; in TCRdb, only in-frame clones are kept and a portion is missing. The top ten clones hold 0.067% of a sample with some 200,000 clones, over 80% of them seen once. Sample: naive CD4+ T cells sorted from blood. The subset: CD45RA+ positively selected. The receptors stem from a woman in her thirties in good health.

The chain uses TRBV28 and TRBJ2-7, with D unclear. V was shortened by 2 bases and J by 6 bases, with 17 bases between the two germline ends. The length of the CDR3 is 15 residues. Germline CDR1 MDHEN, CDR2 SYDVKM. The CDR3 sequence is CASSLDSPLEGEQYF. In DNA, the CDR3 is TGTGCCAGCAGTTTAGACTCTCCCCTAGAAGGCGAGCAGTACTTC.

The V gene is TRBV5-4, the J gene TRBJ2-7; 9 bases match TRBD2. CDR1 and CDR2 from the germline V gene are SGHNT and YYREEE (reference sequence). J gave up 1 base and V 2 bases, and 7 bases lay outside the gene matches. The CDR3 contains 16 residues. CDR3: CASSLSSGRSSYEQYF. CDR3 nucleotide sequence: TGTGCCAGCAGCTTATCGAGCGGGAGGTCGTCCTACGAGCAGTACTTC.

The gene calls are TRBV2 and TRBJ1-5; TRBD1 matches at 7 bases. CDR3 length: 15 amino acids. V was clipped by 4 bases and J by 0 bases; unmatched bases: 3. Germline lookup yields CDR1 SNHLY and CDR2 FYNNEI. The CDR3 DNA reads TGTGCCAGCAGTGGCCAGGGGGATAGCAATCAGCCCCAGCATTTT. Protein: CASSGQGDSNQPQHF.

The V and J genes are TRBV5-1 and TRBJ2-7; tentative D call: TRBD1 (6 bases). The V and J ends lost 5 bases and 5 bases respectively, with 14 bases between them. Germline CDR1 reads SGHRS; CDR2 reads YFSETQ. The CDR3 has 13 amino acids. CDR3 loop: CASSFGQSDEQYF. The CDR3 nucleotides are TGCGCCAGCAGTTTTGGACAGTCGGACGAGCAGTACTTC. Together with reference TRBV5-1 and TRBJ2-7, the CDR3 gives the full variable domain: KAGVTQTPRYLIKTRGQQVTLSCSPISGHRSVSWYQQTPGQGLQFLFEYFSETQRNKGNFPGRFSGRQFSNSRSEMNVSTLELGDSALYLCASSFGQSDEQYFGPGTRLTVT.

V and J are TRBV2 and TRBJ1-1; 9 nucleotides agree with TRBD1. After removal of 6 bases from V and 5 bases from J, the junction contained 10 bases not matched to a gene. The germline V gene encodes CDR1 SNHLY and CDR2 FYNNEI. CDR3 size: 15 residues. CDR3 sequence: CASRGQGYVGTEAFF. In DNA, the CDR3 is TGTGCCAGCAGGGGACAGGGATATGTGGGAACTGAAGCTTTCTTT.

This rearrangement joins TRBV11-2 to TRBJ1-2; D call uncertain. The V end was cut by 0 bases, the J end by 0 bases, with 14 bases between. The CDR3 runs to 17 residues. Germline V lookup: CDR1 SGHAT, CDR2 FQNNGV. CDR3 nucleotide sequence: TGTGCCAGCAGCTTAGAGGGCTGGGTCGATCCTAACTATGGCTACACCTTC. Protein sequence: CASSLEGWVDPNYGYTF. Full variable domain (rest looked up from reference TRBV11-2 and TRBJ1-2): EAGVAQSPRYKIIEKRQSVAFWCNPISGHATLYWYQQILGQGPKLLIQFQNNGVVDDSQLPKDRFSAERLKGVDSTLKIQPAKLEDSAVYLCASSLEGWVDPNYGYTFGSGTRLTVV.

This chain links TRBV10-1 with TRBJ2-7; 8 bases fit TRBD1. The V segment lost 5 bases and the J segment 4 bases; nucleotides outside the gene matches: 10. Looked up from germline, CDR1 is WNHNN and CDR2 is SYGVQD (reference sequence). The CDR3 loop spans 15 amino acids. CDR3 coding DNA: TGCGCCAGCAGTCCTGGACAGGGCTCTGGGTACGAGCAGTACTTC. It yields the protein CASSPGQGSGYEQYF.

The CDR3 DNA is TGTGCCAGCAGCTTTAGTAACAGATACGAGCAGTACTTC. It translates to CASSFSNRYEQYF. This chain joins TRBV5-6 and TRBJ2-7; D remains unclear. Trimming pared 2 bases from V and 4 bases from J, leaving 10 bases between. This CDR3 comprises 13 residues. Germline V gene lookup returns CDR1 SGHDT and CDR2 YYEEEE.

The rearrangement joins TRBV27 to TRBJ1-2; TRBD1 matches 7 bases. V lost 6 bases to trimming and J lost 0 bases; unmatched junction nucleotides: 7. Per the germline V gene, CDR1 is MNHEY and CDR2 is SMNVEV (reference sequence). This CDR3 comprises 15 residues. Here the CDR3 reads CASRGGGRANYGYTF. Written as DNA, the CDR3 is TGTGCCAGCAGAGGGGGCGGGAGGGCTAACTATGGCTACACCTTC.